Shown below are 30 T cell receptor beta chains from a single sample sequenced in a study of cytotoxic CD8 clonotypes in ibrutinib-treated CLL. Sequencing used immunoSEQ multiplex PCR; TCRdb keeps in-frame clones, though not all of them. The data show some 70,000 clones, roughly two thirds seen once. The sequencing used PBMCs, collected after 12 months of ibrutinib treatment. All receptors derive from a human donor with chronic lymphocytic leukemia.

This sequence joins TRBV14 and TRBJ2-3, with D unresolved. Looked up from germline, CDR1 is SGHDN and CDR2 is FVKESK. The length of the CDR3 is 13 residues. Trimming stripped 4 bases from V and 6 bases from J, with 11 bases between. CDR3 residues: CASSPVGYDTQYF. The CDR3 nucleotides read TGTGCCAGCAGCCCGGTGGGATATGATACGCAGTATTTT.

Only a few counts were recorded for this clone. V and J are TRBV19 and TRBJ2-1; TRBD1 is a possible D gene (5 bases). CDR3 length: 15 residues. V was trimmed by 6 bases and J by 6 bases, leaving 18 bases between them. Germline V gene data show CDR1 as LNHDA and CDR2 as SQIVND (reference sequence). This CDR3 is CASRIRGSLVNEQFF. CDR3 sequence (DNA): TGTGCCAGTAGGATAAGGGGTTCCCTGGTCAATGAGCAGTTCTTC.

The V call is TRBV9, the J call TRBJ2-1; D uncertain. CDR1 and CDR2 (germline): SGDLS, YYNGEE. The ends were cut back, 0 bases at V and 6 bases at J, with 7 bases in the middle. CDR3 length: 13 amino acids. In DNA form, the CDR3 reads TGTGCCAGCAGCGTAGTATCGGGCAATGAGCAGTTCTTC. It yields the protein CASSVVSGNEQFF.

The chain employs TRBV18 and TRBJ1-5; 9 bases fit TRBD1. This CDR3 region has 15 residues. Trimming at V came to 3 bases and at J to 5 bases, leaving 5 bases not matched to a gene. CDR1 is KGHSH and CDR2 is LQKENI in the germline V gene. The CDR3 sequence: CASSPWTGDDQPQHF. The CDR3, as DNA: TGTGCCAGCTCACCCTGGACAGGGGATGATCAGCCCCAGCATTTT.

V usage is TRBV6-1 and J usage is TRBJ1-1; the match to TRBD1 covers 8 bases. Germline V gene sequence: CDR1 MNHNS, CDR2 SASEGT. The CDR3 has 13 residues. V lost 6 bases, J lost 8 bases, and 8 bases stayed unmatched. The CDR3 nucleotides read TGTGCCAGCAGCTCCCTCAGGGGGCGAGAAGCTTTCTTT. Translated, it gives CASSSLRGREAFF.

This clone has only one observation. The chain combines TRBV28 with TRBJ1-2, with D unclear. Trimming took off 3 bases at V and 4 bases at J, with 9 bases between the two ends. The CDR3 has 13 amino acids. Germline V gene lookup returns CDR1 MDHEN and CDR2 SYDVKM. The CDR3 sequence is CASSLSQTYGYTF. The CDR3 DNA sequence: TGTGCCAGCAGTTTGTCCCAGACCTATGGCTACACCTTC.

The chain is built from TRBV15 and TRBJ1-5, with 8 nucleotides matching TRBD1. Germline trimming cut 3 bases from V and 4 bases from J; bases unmatched to any gene: 5. This CDR3 region has 15 residues. Germline CDR1 and CDR2: LNHNV and YYDKDF (reference sequence). This CDR3 reads CATSSRQGTNQPQHF. The CDR3, as DNA: TGTGCCACCAGCAGCAGACAGGGGACAAATCAGCCCCAGCATTTT.

In DNA form, the CDR3 reads TGTGCCAGCAGCCAAGCCCGACAGGGGGCAAACTACGAGCAGTACTTC. This translates into CASSQARQGANYEQYF. This chain connects TRBV4-2 to TRBJ2-7, with 10 bases aligning to TRBD1. The CDR3 loop spans 16 amino acids. CDR1 and CDR2 from the germline V gene are LGHNA and YNFKEQ. The trim removed 1 base at V and 3 bases at J, leaving 6 bases unmatched.

V is TRBV9 and J is TRBJ1-1; tentative D call: TRBD1 (6 bases). Germline V gene lookup returns CDR1 SGDLS and CDR2 YYNGEE. Trimming took 6 bases from V and 4 from J, leaving 22 bases between them. The CDR3 runs to 16 residues. DNA of the CDR3: TGTGCCAGCAACCGACACAGGGATATTAGGGGCACTGAAGCTTTCTTT. Translation: CASNRHRDIRGTEAFF.

The chain joins TRBV20-1 to TRBJ1-1, with 11 bases identical to TRBD1. The CDR3 totals 11 residues. Germline V gives CDR1 DFQATT, CDR2 SNEGSKA (reference sequence). Germline trimming cut 4 bases from V and 12 bases from J; bases unmatched to any gene: 4. The CDR3 nucleotides read TGCAGTGCTATGGGGACAGGGGGAACTTTCTTT. Amino acid sequence: CSAMGTGGTFF.

J is TRBJ2-2 and V is TRBV4-3; the D gene could be TRBD1 or TRBD2 (6 bases each). Trimming stripped 0 bases from V and 6 bases from J, with 11 bases between. Looked up from germline, CDR1 is LGHNA and CDR2 is YSLEER. The CDR3 covers 15 residues. DNA for the CDR3: TGCGCCAGCAGCCAAGATAAGGAGGGGGCCGGGGAGCTGTTTTTT. Residues: CASSQDKEGAGELFF.

The V and J genes are TRBV6-5 and TRBJ1-1, with TRBD1 matching over 7 bases. J gave up 5 bases and V 5 bases, and 11 bases lay outside the gene matches. The CDR3 loop spans 15 amino acids. The germline V gene encodes CDR1 MNHEY and CDR2 SVGAGI. The CDR3 protein is CASSPRAGGGTEAFF. DNA for the CDR3: TGTGCCAGCAGTCCCCGGGCAGGGGGAGGAACTGAAGCTTTCTTT.

The chain couples TRBV7-9 to TRBJ1-1, with D perhaps TRBD1 (6 bases). The germline V gene encodes CDR1 SEHNR and CDR2 FQNEAQ (reference sequence). V was pared by 1 base and J by 6 bases, with 12 bases between. The CDR3 extends over 14 amino acids. DNA of the CDR3: TGTGCCAGCAGCTTAGACGGACAGAGCTCTGAAGCTTTCTTT. Its protein product is CASSLDGQSSEAFF.

V usage is TRBV6-5 and J usage is TRBJ1-2, with D perhaps TRBD1 (6 bases). There are 15 residues in the CDR3. The V gene's germline CDR1 is MNHEY and CDR2 SVGAGI. Trimming cost V 2 bases and J 0 bases, with 10 bases left between them. The DNA of the CDR3 is TGTGCCAGCAGTTACCGGACAGACACTAACTATGGCTACACCTTC. Residues: CASSYRTDTNYGYTF.

This sequence joins TRBV7-7 and TRBJ2-5, with 7 bases identical to TRBD1. The CDR3 extends over 15 amino acids. Per the germline V gene, CDR1 is SSHAT and CDR2 is FNYEAQ (reference sequence). After removal of 1 base from V and 5 bases from J, the junction contained 7 bases not matched to a gene. The CDR3 here is CASSLVGGPGETQYF. CDR3 DNA sequence: TGTGCCAGCAGCTTAGTAGGGGGCCCGGGGGAGACCCAGTACTTC.

This clone was observed a few times. The V call is TRBV6-5, the J call TRBJ1-2, with 9 bases fitting TRBD1. Looked up from germline, CDR1 is MNHEY and CDR2 is SVGAGI. V lost 5 bases, J lost 2 bases, and 3 bases stayed unmatched. This CDR3 is built from 14 residues. This chain's CDR3 is CASSAGTGNYGYTF. CDR3 nucleotide sequence: TGTGCCAGCAGTGCCGGGACAGGGAACTATGGCTACACCTTC.

This clone was counted only a few times. V gene TRBV14 combines with J gene TRBJ2-1; 7 positions agree with TRBD2. The V segment lost 4 bases and the J segment 2 bases; nucleotides outside the gene matches: 5. This CDR3 contains 15 residues. CDR1 SGHDN and CDR2 FVKESK come from the germline V gene. CDR3 sequence: CASSPRTSPYNEQFF. DNA for the CDR3: TGTGCCAGCAGCCCTCGGACTAGTCCCTACAATGAGCAGTTCTTC.

This chain uses TRBV11-2 with TRBJ1-1; D may be TRBD1 (5 bases). Germline V gene lookup returns CDR1 SGHAT and CDR2 FQNNGV. The V end lost 3 bases, the J end lost 0 bases, and 8 bases lay between the germline ends. The CDR3 sequence is 14 residues long. The CDR3 DNA follows: TGTGCCAGCAGCTTCAACAGGTTGAACACTGAAGCTTTCTTT. As protein: CASSFNRLNTEAFF.

This clone was picked up a small number of times. The chain recombines TRBV2 with TRBJ2-2; tentative D call: TRBD1 (5 bases). CDR1 and CDR2 (germline): SNHLY, FYNNEI. V lost 6 bases, J lost 3 bases, and 14 bases lay in between. This CDR3 is built from 15 residues. As DNA, the CDR3 is TGTGCCAGCAGGCGCCAGGGCCTAGACACCGGGGAGCTGTTTTTT. It codes for CASRRQGLDTGELFF.

This sequence joins TRBV7-2 and TRBJ2-7, with 12 bases fitting TRBD1. Germline V lookup: CDR1 SGHTA, CDR2 FQGNSA. The CDR3 length is 16 residues. Germline trimming cut 5 bases from V and 6 bases from J; bases unmatched to any gene: 11. The CDR3 reads CASSRRPGQGASEQYF. CDR3 nucleotide sequence: TGTGCCAGCAGCCGCAGGCCGGGACAGGGGGCATCCGAGCAGTACTTC.

The chain is built from TRBV5-4 and TRBJ1-5; D may be TRBD1 (5 bases). The CDR3 covers 13 residues. The V gene's germline CDR1 is SGHNT and CDR2 YYREEE (reference sequence). With 4 bases removed from V and 6 bases from J, the gap between germline ends came to 11 bases. CDR3 DNA sequence: TGTGCCAGCAGCCGTCGGGGACGTCAGCCCCAGCATTTT. Protein: CASSRRGRQPQHF. Based on the CDR3 plus reference TRBV5-4 and TRBJ1-5, the full variable domain is ETGVTQSPTHLIKTRGQQVTLRCSSQSGHNTVSWYQQALGQGPQFIFQYYREEENGRGNFPPRFSGLQFPNYSSELNVNALELDDSALYLCASSRRGRQPQHFGDGTRLSIL.

This chain uses TRBV6-6 with TRBJ2-2, with D uncertain. The CDR3 totals 12 residues. V was cut by 6 bases and J by 8 bases, with 10 bases left in between. Germline V gene data show CDR1 as MNHNY and CDR2 as SVGAGI (reference sequence). The CDR3 DNA is TGTGCCAGCAGCCCAAGGATGGGGGAGCTGTTTTTT. The encoded protein is CASSPRMGELFF.

CDR3 nucleotide sequence: TGTGCCAGCAGCTCTACTGGGGTCTCTGGGGCCAACGTCCTGACTTTC. Translating it yields CASSSTGVSGANVLTF. This chain uses TRBV7-3 with TRBJ2-6; D remains ambiguous. The germline V gene has CDR1 SGHTA and CDR2 FQGTGA. V was trimmed by 4 bases and J by 0 bases, leaving 10 bases between them. The CDR3 consists of 16 residues.

The chain links TRBV2 to TRBJ1-3, with 8 nucleotides matching TRBD1. This CDR3 is 15 amino acids long. Germline V lookup: CDR1 SNHLY, CDR2 FYNNEI. V was pared by 7 bases and J by 2 bases, with 7 bases of the junction left unmatched. The CDR3 loop reads CASNPDRAPGNTIYF. CDR3 bases: TGTGCCAGCAACCCGGACAGGGCTCCTGGAAACACCATATATTTT. Full variable domain (remainder filled in from reference TRBV2 and TRBJ1-3): EPEVTQTPSHQVTQMGQEVILRCVPISNHLYFYWYRQILGQKVEFLVSFYNNEISEKSEIFDDQFSVERPDGSNFTLKIRSTKLEDSAMYFCASNPDRAPGNTIYFGEGSWLTVV.

This clone is judged medium-sized. The V call is TRBV19, the J call TRBJ2-5; 9 nucleotides align to TRBD2. V trimming: 6 bases; J trimming: 5 bases; junction bases outside the gene matches: 10. The CDR3 length is 15 residues. CDR1 is LNHDA, CDR2 SQIVND, per germline (reference sequence). CDR3 nucleotide sequence: TGTGCCAGTAGCGTTAGCGGGGGCTGGGGGGAGACCCAGTACTTC. Protein product: CASSVSGGWGETQYF. The variable domain in full, completed from reference TRBV19 and TRBJ2-5, reads DGGITQSPKYLFRKEGQNVTLSCEQNLNHDAMYWYRQDPGQGLRLIYYSQIVNDFQKGDIAEGYSVSREKKESFPLTVTSAQKNPTAFYLCASSVSGGWGETQYFGPGTRLLVL.

V is TRBV7-2 and J is TRBJ1-5; 8 nucleotides align to TRBD1. This CDR3 has 15 residues. V lost 5 bases and J lost 0; bases outside the gene matches: 3. Per germline, CDR1 SGHTA and CDR2 FQGNSA. In DNA form, the CDR3 reads TGTGCCAGCAGCCTGGACAGGGCTAGCAATCAGCCCCAGCATTTT. It codes for CASSLDRASNQPQHF. Using reference TRBV7-2 and TRBJ1-5 for the parts outside the CDR3, the full variable domain is GAGVSQSPSNKVTEKGKDVELRCDPISGHTALYWYRQSLGQGLEFLIYFQGNSAPDKSGLPSDRFSAERTGGSVSTLTIQRTQQEDSAVYLCASSLDRASNQPQHFGDGTRLSIL.

The V call is TRBV19, the J call TRBJ1-3; D is unclear. The germline V and J ends were trimmed by 3 bases and 0 bases, with 15 bases remaining between them. Germline V gives CDR1 LNHDA, CDR2 SQIVND (reference sequence). The CDR3 is 17 amino acids. CDR3 region: CASSILPGSRSGNTIYF. The CDR3 DNA reads as TGTGCCAGTAGTATTCTCCCGGGCAGCCGCTCTGGAAACACCATATATTTT.

J is TRBJ2-7 and V is TRBV30; D is unresolved. Trimming cost V 2 bases and J 3 bases, with 8 bases left between them. Germline V gene sequence: CDR1 GTSNPN, CDR2 SVGIG (reference sequence). The CDR3 length is 12 residues. The CDR3: CAWSPHSYEQYF. CDR3 bases: TGTGCCTGGAGTCCCCACAGCTACGAGCAGTACTTC.

This clone was detected a few times. The chain is built from TRBV6-1 and TRBJ2-1; D may be TRBD1 (5 bases). Trimming pared 7 bases from V and 2 bases from J, leaving 12 bases between. The CDR3 has 14 residues. CDR1 MNHNS and CDR2 SASEGT come from the germline V gene. CDR3 in amino acids: CASIWTQAYNEQFF. CDR3 nucleotide sequence: TGTGCCAGCATATGGACACAAGCCTACAATGAGCAGTTCTTC.

This clone was seen a single time. The rearrangement uses TRBV28 and TRBJ1-2; D perhaps matches TRBD1 (6 bases). CDR3 length: 13 amino acids. V lost 2 bases and J 4 bases, leaving 8 bases between the germline ends. Germline CDR1 and CDR2: MDHEN and SYDVKM. CDR3 residues: CASSLGGLYGYTF. The CDR3, as DNA: TGTGCCAGCAGTTTAGGGGGCCTCTATGGCTACACCTTC.